This TCR beta chain was recovered during a study of T cell responses to AZD1222 COVID-19 vaccine. For this clone: Its antigen remains unknown.

Germline loops: CDR1 SQVTM, CDR2 ANQGSEA. J was trimmed by 5 bases and V by 4 bases; bases with no gene match: 8. CDR3 size: 14 residues. Sequenced by immunoSEQ multiplex PCR; TCRdb stores in-frame clones only, minus some. The sample records about 100,000 clones, 87% being singletons. Study results and limitations: Distributed over spike, vaccine-associated CD4 TCRs predominated at 160-218 and 743-854.

The input for sequencing was peripheral blood, taken on day 0 of AZD1222 vaccination. The genes are TRBV29-1 and TRBJ2-5, with TRBD2 identical over 9 bases. This clonotype was obtained from an adult in good health. CDR3 amino acids: CSVGAGGPLETQYF. The CDR3 bases are TGCAGCGTTGGGGCGGGAGGGCCGCTGGAGACCCAGTACTTC.